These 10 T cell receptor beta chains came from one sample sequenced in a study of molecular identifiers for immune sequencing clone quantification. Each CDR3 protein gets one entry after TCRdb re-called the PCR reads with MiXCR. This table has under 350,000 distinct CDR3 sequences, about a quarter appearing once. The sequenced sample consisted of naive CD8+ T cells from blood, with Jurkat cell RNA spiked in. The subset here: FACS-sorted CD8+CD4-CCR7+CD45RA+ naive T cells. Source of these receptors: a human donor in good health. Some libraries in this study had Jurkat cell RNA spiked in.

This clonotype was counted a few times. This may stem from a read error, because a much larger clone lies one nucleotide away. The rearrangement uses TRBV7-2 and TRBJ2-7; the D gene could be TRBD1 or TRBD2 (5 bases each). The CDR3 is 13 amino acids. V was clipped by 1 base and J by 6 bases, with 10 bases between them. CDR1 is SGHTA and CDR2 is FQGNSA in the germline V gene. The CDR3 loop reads CASSLGAGTEQYF. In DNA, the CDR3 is TGTGCCAGCAGCTTAGGGGCAGGGACCGAGCAGTACTTC.

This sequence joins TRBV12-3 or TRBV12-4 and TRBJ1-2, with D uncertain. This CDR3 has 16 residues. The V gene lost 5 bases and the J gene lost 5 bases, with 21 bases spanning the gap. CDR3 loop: CASSVGRIGLSYGYTF. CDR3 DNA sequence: TGTGCCAGCAGTGTGGGTAGAATAGGACTGTCGTATGGCTACACCTTC.

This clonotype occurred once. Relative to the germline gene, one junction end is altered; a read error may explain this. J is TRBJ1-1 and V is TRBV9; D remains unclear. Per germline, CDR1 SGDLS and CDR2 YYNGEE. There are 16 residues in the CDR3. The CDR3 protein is CASSGAPGYMNTGAFF. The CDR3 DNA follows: TGTGCCAGCAGCGGGGCACCTGGATATATGAACACTGGAGCTTTCTTT.

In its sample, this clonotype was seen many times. The CDR3 DNA sequence: TGTGCCAGCAGTTACTCTTGGGATACGCAGTATTTT. Protein: CASSYSWDTQYF. This rearrangement joins TRBV6-2 or TRBV6-3 to TRBJ2-3, with D uncertain. V lost 0 bases, J lost 6 bases, and 4 bases lay in between. CDR1 and CDR2 from the germline V gene are MNHEY and SVGEGT. This CDR3 is built from 12 residues.

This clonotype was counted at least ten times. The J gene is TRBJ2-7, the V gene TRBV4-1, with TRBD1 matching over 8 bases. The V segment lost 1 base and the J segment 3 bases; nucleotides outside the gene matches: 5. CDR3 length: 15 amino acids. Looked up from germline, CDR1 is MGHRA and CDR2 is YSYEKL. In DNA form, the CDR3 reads TGCGCCAGCAGCCAAGGATTGGACAGGGTCTACGAGCAGTACTTC. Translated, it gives CASSQGLDRVYEQYF.

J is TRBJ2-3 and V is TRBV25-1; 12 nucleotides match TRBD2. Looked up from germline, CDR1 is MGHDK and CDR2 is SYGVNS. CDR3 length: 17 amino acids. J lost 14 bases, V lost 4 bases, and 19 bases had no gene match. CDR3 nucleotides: TGTGCCAGCAGTGCCAACCCTAGCGGGGGGGTTCTAGATCCGCCGTATTTT. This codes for CASSANPSGGVLDPPYF. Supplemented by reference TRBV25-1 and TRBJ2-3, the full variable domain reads EADIYQTPRYLVIGTGKKITLECSQTMGHDKMYWYQQDPGMELHLIHYSYGVNSTEKGDLSSESTVSRIRTEHFPLTLESARPSHTSQYLCASSANPSGGVLDPPYFGPGTRLTVL.

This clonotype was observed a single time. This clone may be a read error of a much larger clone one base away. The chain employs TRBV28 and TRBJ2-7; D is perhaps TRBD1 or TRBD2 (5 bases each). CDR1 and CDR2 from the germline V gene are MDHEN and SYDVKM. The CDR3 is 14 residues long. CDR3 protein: CASSPAGSSYAQYF. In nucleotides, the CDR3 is TGTGCCAGCAGTCCGGCAGGGAGTTCCTACGCGCAGTACTTC.

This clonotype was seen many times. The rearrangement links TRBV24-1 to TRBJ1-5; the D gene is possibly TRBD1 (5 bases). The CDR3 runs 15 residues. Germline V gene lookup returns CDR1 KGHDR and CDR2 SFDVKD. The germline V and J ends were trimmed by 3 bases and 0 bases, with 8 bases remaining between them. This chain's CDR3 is CATSDNGASNQPQHF. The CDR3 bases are TGTGCCACCAGTGATAATGGGGCTAGCAATCAGCCCCAGCATTTT.

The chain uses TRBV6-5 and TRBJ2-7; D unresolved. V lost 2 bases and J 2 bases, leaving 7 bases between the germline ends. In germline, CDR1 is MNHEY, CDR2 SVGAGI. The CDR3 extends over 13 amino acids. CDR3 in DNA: TGTGCCAGCAGTTACGGAAGCCCCTACGAGCAGTACTTC. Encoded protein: CASSYGSPYEQYF.

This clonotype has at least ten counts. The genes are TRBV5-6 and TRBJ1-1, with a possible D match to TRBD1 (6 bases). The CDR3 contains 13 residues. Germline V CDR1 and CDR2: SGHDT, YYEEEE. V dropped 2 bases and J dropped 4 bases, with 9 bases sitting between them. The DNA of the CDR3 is TGTGCCAGCAGCTTTGGGGGCGGCACTGAAGCTTTCTTT. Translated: CASSFGGGTEAFF.